This section outlines one TCR beta chain sequence together with its context. Its antigen is not known. This may stem from a read error, because a much larger clone lies one nucleotide away. These data belong to a study of blood T cells in healthy people across ages. As for the study in general: T cells yielded about one barcoded beta molecule per two cells through template switching. Overall study findings and caveats: Unsorted PBMCs blocked a conclusive comparison of naive and antigen-experienced cells.

The CDR3 runs 15 residues. In germline, CDR1 is SNHLY, CDR2 FYNNEI. Through a sample-barcoded 5' primer and a J-beta primer mix, a second PCR was run for roughly 7 to 12 cycles. Every sample gave at least 2.5 million paired-end reads containing CDR3. TCRdb re-derived calls from the 5' RACE reads in MiXCR, one entry per CDR3 protein. The sample consists of 650,000 to 800,000 distinct CDR3 sequences, more than 40% of them appearing once. PBMCs were isolated at a quantity of at least 6 million per sample. The clonotype originates from a man aged 55-75 years in good health. The sample comprised blood. The V call is TRBV2, the J call TRBJ2-1; D possibly uses TRBD1 or TRBD2 (6 bases each). The DNA for the CDR3 is TGTGCCAGCGGTGAAGGTGGAGGGGGTTACAATGAGCAGTTCTTC. Its translation: CASGEGGGGYNEQFF. Full variable domain (rest looked up from reference TRBV2 and TRBJ2-1): EPEVTQTPSHQVTQMGQEVILRCVPISNHLYFYWYRQILGQKVEFLVSFYNNEISEKSEIFDDQFSVERPDGSNFTLKIRSTKLEDSAMYFCASGEGGGGYNEQFFGPGTRLTVL.